This T cell receptor (beta chain) appears in the sequencing data of a study of blood T cell repertoires in COVID-19. Concerning this clone: The sample has other DNA sequences that encode this CDR3 too.

This CDR3 spans 15 amino acids. The trim removed 2 bases at V and 0 bases at J, leaving 1 base unmatched. Germline CDR1 and CDR2: SGDLS and YYNGEE. In the original workflow: Amplification of reference gene primers was used by the study to estimate nucleated cell counts. The assay was immunoSEQ multiplex PCR, and TCRdb's table has in-frame clones only and misses some. That table gives V, J and clone size, and the DNA gave D and trimming. The profile covers around 300,000 clones, with roughly 85% appearing a single time and 2.5% to 3% taken by the ten largest. The chain joins TRBV9 to TRBJ2-2, with 7 bases that match TRBD2. This clonotype was obtained from a woman aged 25 to 39 with active or convalescent COVID-19. The sample comprised peripheral blood. The DNA for the CDR3 is TGTGCCAGCAGCGTTGGGGGGGCGAACACCGGGGAGCTGTTTTTT. Translation: CASSVGGANTGELFF. The full variable domain, with the rest looked up from reference TRBV9 and TRBJ2-2, is DSGVTQTPKHLITATGQRVTLRCSPRSGDLSVYWYQQSLDQGLQFLIQYYNGEERAKGNILERFSAQQFPDLHSELNLSSLELGDSALYFCASSVGGANTGELFFGEGSRLTVL.